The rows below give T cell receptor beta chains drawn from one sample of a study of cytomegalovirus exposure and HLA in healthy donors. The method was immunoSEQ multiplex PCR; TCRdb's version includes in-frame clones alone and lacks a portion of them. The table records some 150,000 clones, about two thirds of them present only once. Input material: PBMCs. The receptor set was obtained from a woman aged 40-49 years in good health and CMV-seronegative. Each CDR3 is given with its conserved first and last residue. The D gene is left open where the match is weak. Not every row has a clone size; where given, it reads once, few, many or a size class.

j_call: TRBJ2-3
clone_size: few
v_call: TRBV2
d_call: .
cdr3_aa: CASAWAYTSTDTQYF
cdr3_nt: TGTGCCAGCGCGTGGGCGTACACAAGCACAGATACGCAGTATTTT

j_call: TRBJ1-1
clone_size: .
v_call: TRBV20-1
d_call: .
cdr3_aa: CSAEQGTEAFF
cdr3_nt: TGCAGTGCCGAGCAGGGGACTGAAGCTTTCTTT

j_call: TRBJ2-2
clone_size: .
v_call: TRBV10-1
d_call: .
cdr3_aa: CASSATHTGELFF
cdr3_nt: TGCGCCAGCAGTGCCACTCACACCGGGGAGCTGTTTTTT

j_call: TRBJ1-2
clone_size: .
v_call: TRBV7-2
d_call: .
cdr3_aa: CASSFGGNYGYTF
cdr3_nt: TGTGCCAGCAGCTTCGGGGGAAACTATGGCTACACCTTC

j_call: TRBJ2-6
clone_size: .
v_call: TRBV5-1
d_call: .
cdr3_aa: CASSLGTRSGANVLTF
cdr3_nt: TGCGCCAGCAGCTTGGGGACAAGGTCTGGGGCCAACGTCCTGACTTTC

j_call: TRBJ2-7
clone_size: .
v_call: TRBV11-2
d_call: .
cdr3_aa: CASSLTMDRRGNYEQYF
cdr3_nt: TGTGCCAGCAGCTTAACCATGGACAGGAGGGGCAACTACGAGCAGTACTTC

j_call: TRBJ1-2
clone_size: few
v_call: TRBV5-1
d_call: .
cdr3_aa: CASSSRGLLDGYTF
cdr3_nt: TGCGCCAGCAGCTCCAGGGGCCTCTTGGATGGCTACACCTTC

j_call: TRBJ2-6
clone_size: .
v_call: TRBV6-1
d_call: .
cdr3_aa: CASVRGGNVLTF
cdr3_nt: TGTGCCAGCGTACGGGGAGGCAACGTCCTGACTTTC

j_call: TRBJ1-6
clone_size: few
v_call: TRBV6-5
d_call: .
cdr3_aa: CASSYTRQGDPPLHF
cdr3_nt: TGTGCCAGCAGTTACACGCGGCAGGGTGACCCACCCCTCCACTTT

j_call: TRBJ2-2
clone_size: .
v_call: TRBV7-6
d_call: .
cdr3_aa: CASSLVEAPRPGELFF
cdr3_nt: TGTGCCAGCAGCTTAGTTGAGGCCCCTCGTCCCGGGGAGCTGTTTTTT

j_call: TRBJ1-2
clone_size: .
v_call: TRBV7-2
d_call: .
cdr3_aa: CASSLVQVRTTNYGYTF
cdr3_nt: TGTGCCAGCAGCTTAGTCCAGGTGAGGACTACAAACTATGGCTACACCTTC

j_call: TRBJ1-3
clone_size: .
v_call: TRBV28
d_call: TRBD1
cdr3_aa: CASLRGVGNTIYF
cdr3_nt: TGTGCCAGCCTCAGGGGGGTTGGAAACACCATATATTTT

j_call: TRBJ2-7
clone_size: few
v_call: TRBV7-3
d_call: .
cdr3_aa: CASSLNRGSYEQYF
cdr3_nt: TGTGCCAGCAGCTTAAATCGGGGGTCCTACGAGCAGTACTTC

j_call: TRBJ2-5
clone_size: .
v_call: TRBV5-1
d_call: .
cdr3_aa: CASSFVLGKETQYF
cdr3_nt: TGCGCCAGCAGCTTCGTCCTCGGGAAGGAGACCCAGTACTTC

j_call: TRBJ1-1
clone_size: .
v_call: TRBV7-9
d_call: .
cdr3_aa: CASSSDPVGSEAFF
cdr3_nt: TGTGCCAGCAGCTCTGACCCCGTCGGGTCTGAAGCTTTCTTT

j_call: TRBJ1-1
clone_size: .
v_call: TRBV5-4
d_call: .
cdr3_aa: CASSLAGFEDFF
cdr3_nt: TGTGCCAGCAGCTTGGCCGGTTTTGAAGATTTCTTT

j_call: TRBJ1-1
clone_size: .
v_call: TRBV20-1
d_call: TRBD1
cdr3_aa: CSARGTEAFF
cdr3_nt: TGCAGTGCCAGGGGGACTGAAGCTTTCTTT

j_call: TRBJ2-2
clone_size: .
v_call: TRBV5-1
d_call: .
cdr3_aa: CASSFVAGTNTGELFF
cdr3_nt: TGCGCCAGCAGCTTTGTGGCAGGAACGAACACCGGGGAGCTGTTTTTT

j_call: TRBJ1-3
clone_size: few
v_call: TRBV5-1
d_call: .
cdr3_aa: CASSLGQPSGNTIYF
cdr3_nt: TGCGCCAGCAGCTTAGGACAGCCCTCTGGAAACACCATATATTTT

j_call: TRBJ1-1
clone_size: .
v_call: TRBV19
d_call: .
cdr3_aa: CASSIAANTEAFF
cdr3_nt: TGTGCCAGTAGTATCGCGGCGAACACTGAAGCTTTCTTT

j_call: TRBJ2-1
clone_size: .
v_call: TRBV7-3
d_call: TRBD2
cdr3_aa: CASSQSGGTSNEQFF
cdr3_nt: TGTGCCAGCAGTCAATCGGGAGGGACTAGCAATGAGCAGTTCTTC

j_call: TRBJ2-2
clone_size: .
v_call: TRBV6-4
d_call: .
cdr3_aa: CASSASPGLGELFF
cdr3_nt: TGTGCCAGCAGTGCGTCGCCGGGACTCGGGGAGCTGTTTTTT

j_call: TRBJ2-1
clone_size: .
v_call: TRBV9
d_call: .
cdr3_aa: CASSVNSNEQFF
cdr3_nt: TGTGCCAGCAGCGTAAACAGCAATGAGCAGTTCTTC

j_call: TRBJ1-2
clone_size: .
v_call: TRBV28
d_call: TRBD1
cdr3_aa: CASSRTGGGYTF
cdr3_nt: TGTGCCAGCAGTCGGACAGGGGGTGGCTACACCTTC

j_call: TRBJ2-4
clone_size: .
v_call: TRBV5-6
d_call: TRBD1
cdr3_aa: CASRVWTGKNIQYF
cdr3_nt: TGTGCCAGCAGAGTCTGGACAGGGAAAAACATTCAGTACTTC

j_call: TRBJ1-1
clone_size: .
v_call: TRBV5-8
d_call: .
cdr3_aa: CASRAGQAAGAFF
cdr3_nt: TGTGCCAGCAGGGCGGGGCAGGCTGCGGGAGCTTTCTTT